These 5 T cell receptor beta chains share one sample of origin, sequenced in a study of human T cells and chemical hapten exposure. As for time point: pre-sensitization, week 0. Specified treatment: therapeutic diphenylcyclopropenone sensitization with weekly scalp DPC. In TCRdb, the RACE reads were re-called with MiXCR into one record per CDR3 protein. The data hold roughly 120,000 distinct CDR3 sequences, with around an eighth observed a single time. The sample consisted of whole blood, taken in connection with sensitization to the hapten diphenylcyclopropenone (DPC). The receptors shown here come from a woman aged 18-35 years with alopecia areata. Some clones in this sample may be carry-over from other donors' samples.

A few counts support this clonotype. The gene calls are TRBV19 and TRBJ2-3; 8 bases line up with TRBD2. This CDR3 comprises 18 residues. Germline V gives CDR1 LNHDA, CDR2 SQIVND (reference sequence). V was pared by 3 bases and J by 2 bases, with 13 bases of the junction left unmatched. DNA for the CDR3: TGTGCCAGTAGTATCACCCGGAGAGCGGGGGAACTCACAGATACGCAGTATTTT. This encodes CASSITRRAGELTDTQYF.

Ten or more counts support this clonotype. This chain connects TRBV10-1 to TRBJ2-6; no firm D call. The CDR3 sequence is 15 residues long. The V gene lost 4 bases and the J gene lost 0 bases, with 7 bases spanning the gap. Germline lookup yields CDR1 WNHNN and CDR2 SYGVQD (reference sequence). The CDR3 protein is CASSAGLSGANVLTF. DNA of the CDR3: TGCGCCAGCAGTGCAGGCCTCTCTGGGGCCAACGTCCTGACTTTC.

This clonotype was recorded at least ten times. The V gene is TRBV7-9, the J gene TRBJ2-3, with a possible D match to TRBD1 (6 bases). Germline V gene data show CDR1 as SEHNR and CDR2 as FQNEAQ (reference sequence). V was pared by 5 bases and J by 1 base, with 19 bases between. The CDR3 has 17 residues. This chain's CDR3 is CASSPNLQGWGTDTQYF. CDR3 DNA: TGTGCCAGCAGCCCCAACCTACAGGGATGGGGCACAGATACGCAGTATTTT.

Only a few counts were recorded for this clonotype. The J gene is TRBJ2-2, the V gene TRBV5-4; D may be TRBD2 (5 bases). The ends were cut back, 6 bases at V and 4 bases at J, with 10 bases in the middle. Germline V gene lookup returns CDR1 SGHNT and CDR2 YYREEE (reference sequence). This CDR3 spans 13 amino acids. CDR3 bases: TGTGCCAGCATCACTAGGACCACCGGGGAGCTGTTTTTT. Its translation is CASITRTTGELFF.

This clonotype has a count of ten or more. The chain couples TRBV10-2 to TRBJ2-3; perhaps TRBD2 as D (5 bases). CDR3 size: 14 residues. V gave up 4 bases and J gave up 6 bases, with 14 bases separating them. Germline V gene sequence: CDR1 WSHSY, CDR2 SAAADI. The CDR3 DNA follows: TGCGCCAGCAGTGTCTGGACTGTCAGCGATACGCAGTATTTT. This codes for CASSVWTVSDTQYF.